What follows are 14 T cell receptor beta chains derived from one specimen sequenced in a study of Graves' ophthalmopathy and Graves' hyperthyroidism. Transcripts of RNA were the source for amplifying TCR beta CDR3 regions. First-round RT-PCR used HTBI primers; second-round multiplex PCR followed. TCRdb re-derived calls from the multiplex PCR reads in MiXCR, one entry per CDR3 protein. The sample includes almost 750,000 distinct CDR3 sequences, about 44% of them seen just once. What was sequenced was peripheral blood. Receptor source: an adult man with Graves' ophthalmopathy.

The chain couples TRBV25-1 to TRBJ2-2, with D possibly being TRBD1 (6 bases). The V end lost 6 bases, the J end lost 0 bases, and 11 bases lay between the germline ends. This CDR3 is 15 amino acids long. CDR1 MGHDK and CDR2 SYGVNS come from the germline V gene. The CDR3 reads CASSPQGTNTGELFF. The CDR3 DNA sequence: TGTGCCAGCAGCCCCCAGGGGACGAACACCGGGGAGCTGTTTTTT.

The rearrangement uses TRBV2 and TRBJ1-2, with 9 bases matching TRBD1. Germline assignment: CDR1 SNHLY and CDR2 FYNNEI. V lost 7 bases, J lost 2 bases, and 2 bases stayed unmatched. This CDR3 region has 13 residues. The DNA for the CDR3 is TGTGCCAGCACGGGACAGGGCAACTATGGCTACACCTTC. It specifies CASTGQGNYGYTF.

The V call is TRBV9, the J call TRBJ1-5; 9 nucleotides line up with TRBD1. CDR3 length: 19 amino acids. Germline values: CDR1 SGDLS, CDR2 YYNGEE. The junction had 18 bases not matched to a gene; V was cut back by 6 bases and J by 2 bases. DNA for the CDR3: TGTGCCAGCACCAGCCTGGGACAGGGTGGGGTATCGCGCAATCAGCCCCAGCATTTT. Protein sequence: CASTSLGQGGVSRNQPQHF.

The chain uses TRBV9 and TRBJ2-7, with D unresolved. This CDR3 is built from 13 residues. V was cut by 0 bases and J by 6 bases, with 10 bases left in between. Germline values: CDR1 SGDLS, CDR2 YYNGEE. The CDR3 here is CASSVGVGSEQYF. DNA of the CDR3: TGTGCCAGCAGCGTAGGGGTGGGGTCCGAGCAGTACTTC.

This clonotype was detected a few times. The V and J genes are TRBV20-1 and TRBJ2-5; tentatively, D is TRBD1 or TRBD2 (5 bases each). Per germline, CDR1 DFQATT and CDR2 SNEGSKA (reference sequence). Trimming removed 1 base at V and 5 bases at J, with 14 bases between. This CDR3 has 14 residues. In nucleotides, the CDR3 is TGCAGTGCTAGAGCCCTCGGGACGGACGAGACCCAGTACTTC. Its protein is CSARALGTDETQYF.

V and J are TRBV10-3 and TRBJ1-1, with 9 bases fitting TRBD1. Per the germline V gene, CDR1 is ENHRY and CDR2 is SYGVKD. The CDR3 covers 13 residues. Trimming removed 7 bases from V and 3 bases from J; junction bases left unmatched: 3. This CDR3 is CAIMGDRDTEAFF. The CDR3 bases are TGTGCCATCATGGGGGACAGGGACACTGAAGCTTTCTTT.

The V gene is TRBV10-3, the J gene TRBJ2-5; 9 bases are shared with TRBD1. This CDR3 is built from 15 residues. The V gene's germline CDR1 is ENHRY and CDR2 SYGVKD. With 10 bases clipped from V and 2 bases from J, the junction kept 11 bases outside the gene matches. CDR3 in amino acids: CATIRGTGSQETQYF. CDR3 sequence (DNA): TGTGCCACCATACGCGGGACAGGGTCACAAGAGACCCAGTACTTC.

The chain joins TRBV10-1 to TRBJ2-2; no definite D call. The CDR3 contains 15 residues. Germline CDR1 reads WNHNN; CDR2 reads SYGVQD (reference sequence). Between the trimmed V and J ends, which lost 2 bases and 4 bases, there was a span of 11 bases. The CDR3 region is CASSEVVGATGELFF. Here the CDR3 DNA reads TGCGCCAGCAGTGAGGTTGTAGGAGCCACCGGGGAGCTGTTTTTT.

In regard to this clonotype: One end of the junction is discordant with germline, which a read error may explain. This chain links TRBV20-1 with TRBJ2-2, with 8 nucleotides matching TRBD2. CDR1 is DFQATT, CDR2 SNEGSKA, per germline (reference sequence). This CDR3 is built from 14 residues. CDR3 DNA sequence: TGCAGTGATAGAGGCGGGAGGTTCATCGGGGAGCTGTTTTTT. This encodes CSDRGGRFIGELFF.

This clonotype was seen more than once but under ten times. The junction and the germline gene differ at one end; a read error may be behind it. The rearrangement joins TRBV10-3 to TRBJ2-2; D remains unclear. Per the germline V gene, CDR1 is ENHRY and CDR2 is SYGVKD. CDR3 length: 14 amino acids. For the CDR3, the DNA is TGTGCCAGCAGTGCCGCCAGAGACACCGGGGAGCTGTTTTTT. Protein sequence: CASSAARDTGELFF.

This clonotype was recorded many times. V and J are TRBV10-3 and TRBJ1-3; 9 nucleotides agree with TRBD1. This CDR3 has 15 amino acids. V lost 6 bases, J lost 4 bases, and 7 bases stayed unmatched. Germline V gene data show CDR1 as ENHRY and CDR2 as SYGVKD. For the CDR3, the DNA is TGTGCCATCAGGCCACAGGGGGCGTCCGGAAACACCATATATTTT. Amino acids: CAIRPQGASGNTIYF.

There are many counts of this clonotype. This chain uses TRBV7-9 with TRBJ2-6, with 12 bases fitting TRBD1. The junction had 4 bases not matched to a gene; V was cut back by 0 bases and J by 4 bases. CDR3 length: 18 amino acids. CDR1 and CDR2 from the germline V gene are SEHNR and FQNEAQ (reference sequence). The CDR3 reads CASSLAGTGGFGANVLTF. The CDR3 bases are TGTGCCAGCAGCTTAGCCGGGACAGGGGGCTTCGGGGCCAACGTCCTGACTTTC. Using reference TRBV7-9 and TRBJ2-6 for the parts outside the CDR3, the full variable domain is DTGVSQNPRHKITKRGQNVTFRCDPISEHNRLYWYRQTLGQGPEFLTYFQNEAQLEKSRLLSDRFSAERPKGSFSTLEIQRTEQGDSAMYLCASSLAGTGGFGANVLTFGAGSRLTVL.

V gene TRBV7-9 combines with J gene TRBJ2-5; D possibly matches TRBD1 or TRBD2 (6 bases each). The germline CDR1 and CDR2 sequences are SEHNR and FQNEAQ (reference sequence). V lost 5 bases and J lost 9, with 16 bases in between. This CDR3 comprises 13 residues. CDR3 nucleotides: TGTGCCAGCAGCCGAGGGGGGTTTGAGCCCCAGTACTTC. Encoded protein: CASSRGGFEPQYF.

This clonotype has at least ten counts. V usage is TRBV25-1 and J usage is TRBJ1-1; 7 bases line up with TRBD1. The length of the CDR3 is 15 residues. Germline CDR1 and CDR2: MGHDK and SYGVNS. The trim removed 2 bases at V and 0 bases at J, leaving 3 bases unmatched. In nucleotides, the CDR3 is TGTGCCAGCAGTGAACCGGGACAGATGAACACTGAAGCTTTCTTT. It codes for CASSEPGQMNTEAFF.